This section outlines one T cell receptor (beta chain) sequence together with its context. Its specificity is not known. The data originate from a study of T-cell memory formation after mild COVID-19. The 5'RACE method, run with constant-segment primers, produced TCR alpha and TCR beta cDNA libraries (carrying sample barcodes and UMIs). TCRdb reanalysed the 5' RACE reads using MiXCR and keeps one entry per CDR3 protein. The sample has approximately 100,000 distinct CDR3 sequences; more than 9.5% are singletons. The CDR3 spans 15 residues. Trimming shortened V by 4 bases and J by 4 bases, and 14 bases separated the two germline ends. Study conclusions and caveats: Mainly CM and EM harbored the contracting CD4+ clones; mainly EMRA harbored the CD8+ ones. While clones contracting from day 15 to 85 were balanced between CD4 and CD8, later expanders leaned CD4+.

The rearrangement links TRBV12-3 or TRBV12-4 to TRBJ1-5, with D possibly matching TRBD1 (6 bases). This TCR was recovered from a man between 18 and 29 years old who had mild COVID-19 (a few samples of this study predate the infection). Cell type and time point are not known. Sequenced material: PBMCs or a T cell subset sorted from them (not recorded which). CDR3 protein: CASSWEGVENQPQHF. As DNA, the CDR3 is TGTGCCAGCAGTTGGGAGGGGGTGGAAAATCAGCCCCAGCATTTT.